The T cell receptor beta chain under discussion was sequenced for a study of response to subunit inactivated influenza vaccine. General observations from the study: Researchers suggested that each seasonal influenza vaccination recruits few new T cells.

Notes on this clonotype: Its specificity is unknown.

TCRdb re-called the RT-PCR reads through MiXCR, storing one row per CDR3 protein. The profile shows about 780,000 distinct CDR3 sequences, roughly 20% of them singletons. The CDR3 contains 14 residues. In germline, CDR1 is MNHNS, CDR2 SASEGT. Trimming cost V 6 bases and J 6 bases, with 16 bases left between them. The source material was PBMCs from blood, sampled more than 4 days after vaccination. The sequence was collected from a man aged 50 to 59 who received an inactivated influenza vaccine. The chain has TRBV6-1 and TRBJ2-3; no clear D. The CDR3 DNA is TGTGCCAGCAGGAGAGAAGAGGCTGTGGATACGCAGTATTTT. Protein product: CASRREEAVDTQYF.